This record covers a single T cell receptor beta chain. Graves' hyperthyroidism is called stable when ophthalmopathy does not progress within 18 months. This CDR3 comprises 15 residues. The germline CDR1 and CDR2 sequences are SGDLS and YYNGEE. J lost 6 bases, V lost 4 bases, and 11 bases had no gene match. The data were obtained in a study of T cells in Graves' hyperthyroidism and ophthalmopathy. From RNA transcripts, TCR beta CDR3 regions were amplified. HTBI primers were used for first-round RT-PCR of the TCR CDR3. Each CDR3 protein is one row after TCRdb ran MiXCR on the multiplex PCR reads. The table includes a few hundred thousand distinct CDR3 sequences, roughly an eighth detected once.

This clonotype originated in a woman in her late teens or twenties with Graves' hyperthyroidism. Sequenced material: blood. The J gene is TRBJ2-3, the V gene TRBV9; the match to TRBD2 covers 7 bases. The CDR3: CASSPRAGETDTQYF. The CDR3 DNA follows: TGTGCCAGCAGCCCAAGGGCGGGAGAAACGGATACGCAGTATTTT.